The rows below give T cell receptor beta chains drawn from one sample of a study of blood T cell repertoires in COVID-19. Sequenced by immunoSEQ multiplex PCR; TCRdb stores in-frame clones only, minus some. The sample holds 150,000 to 200,000 clones, roughly 77% seen once. The sequenced sample was PBMCs or T cells enriched from blood (not recorded which). The receptor source for this set is a woman aged 45-65 years with acute COVID-19. CDR3s include the opening cysteine and the closing phenylalanine or tryptophan. Each record gives: V gene, J gene, clone size, CDR3 protein. Only part of the rows carry a size: once, few, many, or a class if the clone is expanded.

>TRBV7-9|TRBJ2-3|.
CASSLTGGADTQYF
>TRBV5-6|TRBJ2-5|.
CASSLPTGLGTQYF
>TRBV3-1/TRBV3-2|TRBJ1-1|.
CASSQDSGGGQAFF
>TRBV2|TRBJ1-1|.
CASSEPRGFGAFF
>TRBV18|TRBJ1-4|.
CASSPSRNEKLFF
>TRBV27|TRBJ1-1|few
CASSTGTPAEAFF
>TRBV28|TRBJ1-5|few
CASSPYRTGTGQPQHF
>TRBV2|TRBJ1-6|.
CANLDREGNSPLHF
>TRBV19|TRBJ2-1|.
CASSSVGLANYNEQFF
>TRBV4-2|TRBJ2-5|once
CASSQAPGGGETQYF
>TRBV19|TRBJ2-1|.
CASSSSGVLPLYNEQFF
>TRBV5-1|TRBJ2-3|.
CASRRGQGPPDTQYF
>TRBV5-4|TRBJ1-1|.
CASSLLNRNTEAFF
>TRBV10-1|TRBJ2-2|.
CASRRTGGDTGELFF
>TRBV13|TRBJ2-5|.
CASSFGTSGYETQYF